This passage covers 29 T cell receptor beta chains from one sample sequenced in a study of T cell responses to AZD1222 COVID-19 vaccine. Clones were sequenced by immunoSEQ multiplex PCR, and TCRdb holds only the in-frame ones, with some missing. Altogether roughly 200,000 clones are present, almost 95% being singletons, with the ten largest covering roughly 1.4%. The material sequenced was peripheral blood, taken on day 0 of AZD1222 vaccination. The receptors here all came from an adult in good health.

The V and J genes are TRBV6-4 and TRBJ1-1; D is perhaps TRBD1 (5 bases). The germline V gene encodes CDR1 MRHNA and CDR2 SNTAGT. The CDR3 length is 14 residues. V was shortened by 7 bases and J by 0 bases, with 12 bases between the two germline ends. Here the CDR3 reads CASKTDRLNTEAFF. Written as DNA, the CDR3 is TGTGCCAGCAAGACCGACAGATTGAACACTGAAGCTTTCTTT.

This chain links TRBV19 with TRBJ1-5; D gene uncertain. Trimming removed 7 bases at V and 1 base at J, with 14 bases between. This CDR3 region has 15 residues. Germline V lookup: CDR1 LNHDA, CDR2 SQIVND (reference sequence). The DNA of the CDR3 is TGTGCCAGTACCCCCACGCCGGGGAGCAATCAGCCCCAGCATTTT. Translated: CASTPTPGSNQPQHF.

This chain uses TRBV5-1 with TRBJ1-4, with TRBD1 as a possible D gene (6 bases). The CDR3 runs 15 residues. The V gene lost 4 bases and the J gene lost 7 bases, with 17 bases spanning the gap. Germline-derived CDR1 and CDR2 are SGHRS and YFSETQ. Written as DNA, the CDR3 is TGCGCCAGCAGCCCATCCCGGACAGAGAGTGAAAAACTGTTTTTT. Translated: CASSPSRTESEKLFF.

The chain is built from TRBV11-2 and TRBJ1-2, with D unclear. Germline CDR1 reads SGHAT; CDR2 reads FQNNGV. The V and J ends lost 3 bases and 3 bases respectively, with 17 bases between them. The CDR3 totals 16 residues. The CDR3 reads CASSFRAGERDYGYTF. Here the CDR3 DNA reads TGTGCCAGCAGCTTTCGTGCCGGGGAAAGGGACTATGGCTACACCTTC.

The chain carries TRBV20-1 and TRBJ2-1; TRBD2 aligns across 11 bases. V shed 3 bases and J 7 bases; nucleotides not matched to a gene: 8. This CDR3 has 15 amino acids. Germline V gives CDR1 DFQATT, CDR2 SNEGSKA (reference sequence). The CDR3 spells CSASPSSGGWNEQFF. The CDR3 nucleotides read TGCAGTGCTAGTCCCTCTAGCGGGGGGTGGAATGAGCAGTTCTTC.

With respect to this clone: The same CDR3 can be traced to other DNA sequences in this sample. This sequence joins TRBV5-1 and TRBJ2-1, with D hard to call. Trimming pared 3 bases from V and 0 bases from J, leaving 10 bases between. The CDR3 is 15 amino acids. CDR1 is SGHRS and CDR2 is YFSETQ in the germline V gene. The CDR3 reads CASSSTASSYNEQFF. For the CDR3, the DNA is TGCGCCAGCAGCTCTACAGCTAGCTCCTACAATGAGCAGTTCTTC.

V and J are TRBV28 and TRBJ2-2; a possible D gene is TRBD1 (5 bases). Germline CDR1 and CDR2: MDHEN and SYDVKM. The CDR3 is made up of 14 amino acids. Trimming left V 1 base short and J 6 bases short, with 9 bases between. The CDR3 bases are TGTGCCAGCAGTTTATACAGGTCGGCCGGGGAGCTGTTTTTT. Translated, it gives CASSLYRSAGELFF.

V usage is TRBV5-1 and J usage is TRBJ1-1; unclear D gene. Deletions cut 0 bases from V and 1 base from J, with 7 bases between. Germline V gene lookup returns CDR1 SGHRS and CDR2 YFSETQ. The CDR3 contains 14 residues. The CDR3 loop is CASSLVEGNTEAFF. Here the CDR3 DNA reads TGCGCCAGCAGCTTGGTAGAGGGGAACACTGAAGCTTTCTTT. Combining the CDR3 with reference TRBV5-1 and TRBJ1-1 gives the whole variable domain KAGVTQTPRYLIKTRGQQVTLSCSPISGHRSVSWYQQTPGQGLQFLFEYFSETQRNKGNFPGRFSGRQFSNSRSEMNVSTLELGDSALYLCASSLVEGNTEAFFGQGTRLTVV.

This clone appeared once. The chain uses TRBV4-3 and TRBJ1-4; D might be TRBD1 (5 bases). V was pared by 2 bases and J by 3 bases, with 10 bases between. Germline CDR1 LGHNA, CDR2 YSLEER. The CDR3 spans 15 residues. CDR3 region: CASSQYQGPNEKLFF. The CDR3 DNA reads as TGCGCCAGCAGCCAATACCAGGGTCCTAATGAAAAACTGTTTTTT.

This rearrangement joins TRBV28 to TRBJ2-7; D assignment may be TRBD1 or TRBD2 (5 bases each). The V end lost 4 bases, the J end lost 3 bases, and 16 bases lay between the germline ends. This CDR3 contains 15 residues. Germline V CDR1 and CDR2: MDHEN, SYDVKM. Here the CDR3 reads CASSSQRGANYEQYF. The CDR3 DNA is TGTGCCAGCAGTTCGCAACGAGGGGCAAACTACGAGCAGTACTTC.

This clone was counted at least ten times. V and J are TRBV24-1 and TRBJ2-4; TRBD1 is a possible D gene (5 bases). Germline V gene data show CDR1 as KGHDR and CDR2 as SFDVKD. V was cut by 2 bases and J by 0 bases, with 10 bases left in between. The CDR3 sequence is 16 residues long. The CDR3 loop reads CATSDSTGLAKNIQYF. Here the CDR3 DNA reads TGTGCCACCAGTGATTCAACAGGATTAGCCAAAAACATTCAGTACTTC.

This chain links TRBV23-1 with TRBJ1-5, with D uncertain. TRBV23-1 is an ORF for which the function is uncertain. Trimming shortened V by 8 bases and J by 2 bases, and 13 bases separated the two germline ends. The CDR3 contains 14 residues. CDR3 sequence: CASPRMVRNQPQHF. CDR3 nucleotides: TGCGCCAGCCCACGGATGGTGCGCAATCAGCCCCAGCATTTT.

The chain couples TRBV29-1 to TRBJ1-3; D is unclear. Germline V gives CDR1 SQVTM, CDR2 ANQGSEA. The length of the CDR3 is 12 residues. The germline V and J ends were trimmed by 5 bases and 1 base, with 6 bases remaining between them. Here the CDR3 reads CSVRGSGNTIYF. DNA of the CDR3: TGCAGCGTTCGGGGATCTGGAAACACCATATATTTT.

In DNA form, the CDR3 reads TGTGCCAGCAGCCATCTGATCAGGGGGTTAATCGGTGGCTACACCTTC. As protein: CASSHLIRGLIGGYTF. The V gene is TRBV3-1 (or the pseudogene TRBV3-2), the J gene TRBJ1-2; 7 bases line up with TRBD1. The CDR3 covers 16 residues. With V trimmed by 3 bases and J by 7 bases, 14 bases remained unmatched. Germline V lookup: CDR1 LGHDT, CDR2 YNNKEL (reference sequence).

This chain links TRBV19 with TRBJ2-6; 7 nucleotides align to TRBD1. CDR3 length: 16 residues. Germline trimming cut 5 bases from V and 0 bases from J; bases unmatched to any gene: 4. Germline assignment: CDR1 LNHDA and CDR2 SQIVND (reference sequence). As DNA, the CDR3 is TGTGCCAGTAGTGGGGACAGCCGCTCTGGGGCCAACGTCCTGACTTTC. Its protein is CASSGDSRSGANVLTF. Full variable domain (outside the CDR3, taken from reference TRBV19 and TRBJ2-6): DGGITQSPKYLFRKEGQNVTLSCEQNLNHDAMYWYRQDPGQGLRLIYYSQIVNDFQKGDIAEGYSVSREKKESFPLTVTSAQKNPTAFYLCASSGDSRSGANVLTFGAGSRLTVL.

The chain employs TRBV6-2 or TRBV6-3 and TRBJ2-1; 7 nucleotides match TRBD2. CDR1 and CDR2 from the germline V gene are MNHEY and SVGEGT. J was trimmed by 0 bases and V by 4 bases; bases with no gene match: 0. The CDR3 has 14 amino acids. As DNA, the CDR3 is TGTGCCAGCAGTTTAGCGGGCTCCTACAATGAGCAGTTCTTC. The encoded protein is CASSLAGSYNEQFF.

For the CDR3, the DNA is TGCGCCAGCAGCTTTCAGGGATTTGGTTACGAGCAGTACTTC. Protein product: CASSFQGFGYEQYF. The V gene is TRBV5-1, the J gene TRBJ2-7; tentatively, D is TRBD1 (5 bases). The CDR3 is 14 amino acids. The germline V gene has CDR1 SGHRS and CDR2 YFSETQ. The V gene lost 2 bases and the J gene lost 4 bases, with 13 bases spanning the gap.

The rearrangement uses TRBV6-2 or TRBV6-3 and TRBJ1-4; D unclear. V lost 4 bases, J lost 7 bases, and 4 bases lay in between. CDR1 and CDR2 (germline): MNHEY, SVGEGT. The CDR3 is 11 amino acids. CDR3 loop: CASSSSEKLFF. The CDR3 nucleotides are TGTGCCAGCAGTTCCAGTGAAAAACTGTTTTTT.

The CDR3 protein is CASSLALQYF. In DNA, the CDR3 is TGTGCCAGCAGCTTGGCCCTGCAGTACTTC. This chain uses TRBV5-8 with TRBJ2-7, with D unresolved. V lost 0 bases, J lost 9 bases, and 4 bases lay in between. Looked up from germline, CDR1 is SGHTS and CDR2 is YDEGEE. The CDR3 length is 10 residues. Full variable domain (remainder filled in from reference TRBV5-8 and TRBJ2-7): EAGVTQSPTHLIKTRGQQATLRCSPISGHTSVYWYQQALGLGLQFLLWYDEGEERNRGNFPPRFSGRQFPNYSSELNVNALELEDSALYLCASSLALQYFGPGTRLTVT.

The V and J genes are TRBV3-1 (or the pseudogene TRBV3-2) and TRBJ2-7; no definite D call. The length of the CDR3 is 14 residues. Germline assignment: CDR1 LGHDT and CDR2 YNNKEL (reference sequence). Trimming took 2 bases from V and 3 from J, leaving 11 bases between them. The CDR3 region is CASSQKLWVYEQYF. The CDR3 region has the DNA TGTGCCAGCAGCCAAAAGCTGTGGGTCTACGAGCAGTACTTC.

This clone was counted a single time. The chain employs TRBV7-6 and TRBJ2-7; 10 bases map to TRBD2. The CDR3 is 16 residues long. From germline, CDR1 is SGHVS and CDR2 FNYEAQ. J gave up 7 bases and V 5 bases, and 14 bases lay outside the gene matches. Written as DNA, the CDR3 is TGTGCCAGCAGCCTACGGGTAGCGGGGGGACCTGGGGAGCAGTACTTC. Amino acid sequence: CASSLRVAGGPGEQYF.

The chain carries TRBV5-1 and TRBJ1-6, with a tentative D call TRBD1 (5 bases). The germline V gene has CDR1 SGHRS and CDR2 YFSETQ. Trimming removed 0 bases from V and 6 bases from J, with 13 bases in between. The CDR3 is made up of 16 amino acids. The DNA of the CDR3 is TGCGCCAGCAGCTTGGAAGTCCAGGGTGGTAATTCACCCCTCCACTTT. Protein sequence: CASSLEVQGGNSPLHF.

This clone was detected once. This chain joins TRBV28 and TRBJ1-6; no firm D call. CDR1 is MDHEN and CDR2 is SYDVKM in the germline V gene. V lost 3 bases and J lost 9, with 12 bases in between. This CDR3 region has 14 residues. This CDR3 reads CASSLSRGVSPLHF. CDR3 in DNA: TGTGCCAGCAGTTTGAGTCGGGGAGTTTCACCCCTCCACTTT.

The rearrangement joins TRBV5-5 to TRBJ1-2; 7 positions match TRBD1. This CDR3 is built from 15 residues. The V and J ends lost 5 bases and 2 bases, in that order; junction bases with no gene match: 9. The germline V gene encodes CDR1 SGHKS and CDR2 YYEKEE (reference sequence). The CDR3 loop reads CASSSSGTDNYGYTF. For the CDR3, the DNA is TGTGCCAGCAGTTCCTCCGGGACAGACAACTATGGCTACACCTTC.

The V and J genes are TRBV9 and TRBJ2-2; 8 nucleotides match TRBD1. V shed 3 bases and J 4 bases; nucleotides not matched to a gene: 2. The CDR3 totals 14 residues. CDR1 and CDR2 (germline): SGDLS, YYNGEE. CDR3 coding DNA: TGTGCCAGCAGCGGGGGACAGGTCACCGGGGAGCTGTTTTTT. It is translated as CASSGGQVTGELFF.

The chain joins TRBV28 to TRBJ2-7, with 9 bases matching TRBD1. This CDR3 comprises 15 residues. The ends lost 5 bases at V and 3 bases at J; junction bases unmatched: 8. CDR1 and CDR2 (germline): MDHEN, SYDVKM. The CDR3 coding sequence is TGTGCCAGCAGTGAGTCCGGGACAGGGCTCTACGAGCAGTACTTC. This gives the protein CASSESGTGLYEQYF. Together with reference TRBV28 and TRBJ2-7, the CDR3 gives the full variable domain: DVKVTQSSRYLVKRTGEKVFLECVQDMDHENMFWYRQDPGLGLRLIYFSYDVKMKEKGDIPEGYSVSREKKERFSLILESASTNQTSMYLCASSESGTGLYEQYFGPGTRLTVT.

V is TRBV5-4 and J is TRBJ2-5, with a possible D match to TRBD1 (6 bases). The CDR3 covers 14 residues. In germline, CDR1 is SGHNT, CDR2 YYREEE (reference sequence). The V and J ends lost 2 bases and 5 bases respectively, with 13 bases between them. In DNA, the CDR3 is TGTGCCAGCAGCTTAACAGGGACCTTTGAGACCCAGTACTTC. It yields the protein CASSLTGTFETQYF.

Comments on this clone: Other DNA sequences in this specimen translate into the identical CDR3. The chain recombines TRBV28 with TRBJ1-2; possible D gene TRBD1, 6 bases. Deletions cut 7 bases from V and 4 bases from J, with 13 bases between. The CDR3 covers 13 residues. CDR1 and CDR2 (germline): MDHEN, SYDVKM. This CDR3 is CASTPTGFYGYTF. DNA of the CDR3: TGTGCCAGCACCCCGACAGGTTTCTATGGCTACACCTTC.

V gene TRBV5-1 combines with J gene TRBJ2-7; 10 nucleotides match TRBD1. CDR3 length equals 16 residues. The J segment lost 2 bases and the V segment lost 3 bases, leaving 8 bases of the junction unmatched. Germline V CDR1 and CDR2: SGHRS, YFSETQ. Here the CDR3 reads CASSSGQGSFPYEQYF. In nucleotides, the CDR3 is TGCGCCAGCAGCTCGGGACAGGGGAGCTTTCCCTACGAGCAGTACTTC.